A selection of T cell receptor beta chains follows, all from one sample in a study of blood T cells in healthy people across ages. TCRdb passed the 5' RACE reads through MiXCR, listing each CDR3 protein once. The sample consists of roughly 830,000 distinct CDR3 sequences, about 59% of them appearing once. The sequenced sample was blood. The receptor source for this set is a man younger than 45 in good health. The CDR3 runs from the conserved cysteine through the conserved F or W. D genes are given only for firm matches. Clone size is not always given. Where it is, it says once, few, many or a class for expanded clones.

TRBV27	TRBJ2-3	-	once	CASSPGLGGSTDTQYF	TGTGCCAGCAGTCCCGGACTGGGAGGTAGCACAGATACGCAGTATTTT
TRBV6-1	TRBJ2-3	TRBD2	once	CASSETSGRPTDTQYF	TGTGCCAGCAGTGAGACTAGCGGGAGGCCCACAGATACGCAGTATTTT
TRBV2	TRBJ2-3	-	once	CASSETLPLGTDTQYF	TGTGCCAGCAGTGAAACCCTGCCCTTGGGCACAGATACGCAGTATTTT
TRBV20-1	TRBJ2-1	TRBD2	-	CSALQMAGGLYNEQFF	TGCAGTGCCCTTCAGATGGCGGGGGGGCTTTACAATGAGCAGTTCTTC
TRBV4-3	TRBJ1-2	-	-	CASSQAGFRGYTF	TGCGCCAGCAGCCAAGCAGGGTTCCGGGGCTACACCTTC
TRBV19	TRBJ2-7	-	once	CASTDRAATGFAYEQYF	TGTGCCAGTACGGATCGGGCCGCGACAGGTTTTGCCTACGAGCAGTACTTC
TRBV20-1	TRBJ2-3	-	few	CSAWDGPTDTQYF	TGCAGTGCTTGGGACGGACCCACGGATACGCAGTATTTT
TRBV12-3/TRBV12-4	TRBJ1-6	-	-	CASSRIESSYNSPLHF	TGTGCCAGCAGCCGGATAGAGAGCTCCTATAATTCACCCCTCCACTTT
TRBV28	TRBJ2-1	TRBD2	-	CASTRGGGVGSSYNEQFF	TGTGCCAGCACCAGAGGCGGGGGAGTGGGGAGCTCCTACAATGAGCAGTTCTTC
TRBV4-2	TRBJ2-7	-	-	CASSQDFQGRGYEQYF	TGTGCCAGCAGCCAAGATTTTCAGGGGAGGGGGTACGAGCAGTACTTC
TRBV29-1	TRBJ2-1	-	-	CSPKTGRTSYNEQFF	TGCAGCCCCAAGACGGGGCGGACGTCCTACAATGAGCAGTTCTTC
TRBV11-2	TRBJ2-3	-	-	CASSEGGRIDTQYF	TGTGCCAGCAGCGAAGGGGGGAGGATAGATACGCAGTATTTT